Sequencing of this T cell receptor (beta chain) was carried out in a study of lung T cells in sarcoidosis with Löfgren's syndrome (dated by TCRdb to 2017 to 2019). Regarding the complete study: Sarcoidosis was described as a granulomatous, mainly pulmonary disease marked by CD4+ T cell accumulation in bronchoalveolar lavage fluid. The repertoire analyses were focused on Lofgren's syndrome patients. What the work shows at the level of the full study, not this receptor alone: The study only suggested recognition of a sarcoidosis-associated antigen, and the antigen remained putative and unidentified. In alphabeta pairing analysis, TRAV12-1 preferentially paired with TRBV2, and these paired TCRs showed CDR3 homology. TRAV12-1 and TRBV2 CDR3 motifs were reported to be shared among multiple Löfgren's syndrome patients, suggesting public CD4+ TCR repertoires. Compared with control subjects, Lofgren's syndrome patients reportedly showed the greatest expansion in the V gene segments TRAV12-1 and TRBV2.

The CDR3 covers 13 residues, taking in both the cysteine and the phenylalanine. Only the CDR3 part of the read is kept: 39 bases, read in frame from the first base. CDR1 and CDR2 are drawn from the germline V gene: MNHNS, SASEGT. The V end loses 11 bases and the J end loses 11 bases, and a stretch of 24 bases separates them. This clonotype is identified as medium-sized (0.01 to 0.1%). Its antigen remains undetermined. No clone much larger than this one lies a single base away; base qualities are absent. The instrument given in TCRdb is Illumina MiSeq. TCRdb took the public reads, trimmed them with fastp at Q25, ran MiXCR for clone calling and kept in-frame beta chains. Duplicate CDR3 protein sequences are folded into a single record with the most common DNA and genes. Here the sample has around 21,000 distinct CDR3 sequences; about a fifth occur a single time. Roughly 4.5% of the sample goes to the ten largest clones.

Sequences were obtained from CD4+ T cells from PBMCs. The clonotype comes from a human donor with sarcoidosis (Löfgren's syndrome or another form), or a control subject (not recorded which). The sequence links TRBV6-1 to TRBJ2-5; 6 matching bases give a weak D call of TRBD1. The nucleotide sequence reads TGTGCCGCCTCCGGCAGGGGCGGGTCGAGGCAGTACTTC. The encoded protein is CAASGRGGSRQYF.